Following are 25 T cell receptor beta chains from one sample sequenced in a study of PD-1 blockade in classical Hodgkin lymphoma. Patients all relapsed after autologous stem cell transplantation, and there was variation in brentuximab vedotin exposure. Sequencing was performed with immunoSEQ multiplex PCR; in TCRdb, only in-frame clones are kept and a portion is missing. This sample has 55,000 to 60,000 clones; about 91% occur once, and the top ten carry 8.5% to 12%. The specimen was peripheral blood mononuclear cells (PBMCs), collected before the second cycle of nivolumab. The receptors were gathered from a human donor with classical Hodgkin lymphoma.

The chain links TRBV25-1 to TRBJ1-5; 7 nucleotides agree with TRBD1. The CDR3 has 13 amino acids. The junction had 8 bases not matched to a gene; V was cut back by 6 bases and J by 9 bases. CDR1 and CDR2 from the germline V gene are MGHDK and SYGVNS. The CDR3 region is CASRGQALGPQHF. CDR3 bases: TGTGCCAGCAGAGGACAGGCCCTAGGGCCCCAGCATTTT.

This chain joins TRBV9 and TRBJ1-2; TRBD1 might be the D (5 bases). This CDR3 spans 17 amino acids. The V gene's germline CDR1 is SGDLS and CDR2 YYNGEE. V lost 4 bases to trimming and J lost 4 bases, with 23 bases between them. The CDR3 DNA reads TGTGCCAGCAGCCTGTCGAAAGAGGGGCCAGGCGGCTATGGCTACACCTTC. It encodes CASSLSKEGPGGYGYTF.

The V and J genes are TRBV28 and TRBJ1-1; D is undetermined. Trimming took off 3 bases at V and 2 bases at J, with 16 bases between the two ends. CDR3 size: 16 residues. The germline gives CDR1 MDHEN, CDR2 SYDVKM. The DNA for the CDR3 is TGTGCCAGCAGTTTTCAGGCACAGAACCCAAACACTGAAGCTTTCTTT. Residues: CASSFQAQNPNTEAFF.

The rearrangement uses TRBV6-5 and TRBJ1-1, with D tentatively TRBD1 (5 bases). Germline CDR1 is MNHEY and CDR2 is SVGAGI. CDR3 length equals 12 residues. The V end lost 6 bases, the J end lost 4 bases, and 9 bases lay between the germline ends. CDR3 in DNA: TGTGCCAGCAGACAAGGGGCCACTGAAGCTTTCTTT. Protein: CASRQGATEAFF.

The CDR3 nucleotides are TGTGCCAGCAGCGTAGGGGCCTACAATGAGCAGTTCTTC. It yields the protein CASSVGAYNEQFF. The V call is TRBV9, the J call TRBJ2-1; D ambiguous. The V gene lost 0 bases and the J gene lost 2 bases, with 3 bases spanning the gap. The germline CDR1 and CDR2 sequences are SGDLS and YYNGEE. This CDR3 contains 13 residues.

The chain combines TRBV6-5 with TRBJ1-5, with 8 nucleotides matching TRBD1. The CDR3 contains 15 residues. Germline V CDR1 and CDR2: MNHEY, SVGAGI. V gave up 6 bases and J gave up 3 bases; unmatched junction bases: 7. The CDR3 is CASSTGQGPNQPQHF. The CDR3 coding sequence is TGTGCCAGCAGCACCGGACAGGGCCCCAATCAGCCCCAGCATTTT.

The rearrangement links TRBV28 to TRBJ2-7, with D unresolved. V shed 5 bases and J shed 5 bases, with 7 bases lying between them. CDR1 and CDR2 from the germline V gene are MDHEN and SYDVKM. CDR3 length: 11 residues. The CDR3 reads CASSETHEQYF. CDR3 bases: TGTGCCAGCAGTGAAACCCACGAGCAGTACTTC.

This chain uses TRBV11-1 with TRBJ1-6; unclear D gene. Deletions cut 9 bases from V and 8 bases from J, with 11 bases between. In germline, CDR1 is SGHAT, CDR2 FQDESV (reference sequence). The CDR3 has 12 amino acids. CDR3 coding DNA: TGTGCCAGTCAGGCAACTTATTCACCCCTCCACTTT. This codes for CASQATYSPLHF.

The chain employs TRBV2 and TRBJ2-3, with a possible D match to TRBD1 (7 bases). CDR1 is SNHLY and CDR2 is FYNNEI in the germline V gene. V lost 2 bases and J 5 bases, leaving 14 bases between the germline ends. The CDR3 totals 15 residues. The CDR3 nucleotides read TGTGCCAGCAGTGAACGGCAGGGGGGCCTAGATACGCAGTATTTT. It translates to CASSERQGGLDTQYF.

The chain carries TRBV28 and TRBJ2-1; D perhaps matches TRBD2 (6 bases). With 5 bases removed from V and 12 bases from J, the gap between germline ends came to 20 bases. The germline CDR1 and CDR2 sequences are MDHEN and SYDVKM. The CDR3 is made up of 14 amino acids. CDR3 sequence reads: CASSEGAGWSPQFF. The CDR3 nucleotides read TGTGCCAGCAGTGAGGGTGCGGGATGGAGTCCGCAGTTCTTC.

The chain joins TRBV5-4 to TRBJ2-5; D not resolved. V was cut by 4 bases and J by 0 bases, with 16 bases left in between. The CDR3 extends over 16 amino acids. Germline V CDR1 and CDR2: SGHNT, YYREEE (reference sequence). CDR3 residues: CASSRPGTDYQETQYF. For the CDR3, the DNA is TGTGCCAGCAGCCGACCCGGTACAGATTACCAAGAGACCCAGTACTTC.

Only one count was recorded for this clone. The genes are TRBV7-2 and TRBJ2-3; D could derive from TRBD1 or TRBD2 (5 bases each). V was clipped by 3 bases and J by 0 bases, with 10 bases between them. The CDR3 contains 15 residues. Germline CDR1 and CDR2: SGHTA and FQGNSA. CDR3 protein: CASSLGVTSTDTQYF. The CDR3 DNA sequence: TGTGCCAGCAGCTTGGGGGTCACTAGCACAGATACGCAGTATTTT. Together with reference TRBV7-2 and TRBJ2-3, the CDR3 gives the full variable domain: GAGVSQSPSNKVTEKGKDVELRCDPISGHTALYWYRQSLGQGLEFLIYFQGNSAPDKSGLPSDRFSAERTGGSVSTLTIQRTQQEDSAVYLCASSLGVTSTDTQYFGPGTRLTVL.

This clone was recorded once. The chain employs TRBV25-1 and TRBJ1-6; TRBD1 agrees at 7 bases. Germline CDR1 reads MGHDK; CDR2 reads SYGVNS. The CDR3 length is 15 residues. V lost 0 bases, J lost 7 bases, and 3 bases stayed unmatched. The chain's CDR3 is CASSEYPGGNSPLHF. CDR3 sequence (DNA): TGTGCCAGCAGTGAATACCCAGGGGGGAATTCACCCCTCCACTTT.

This clone appeared once. The V and J genes are TRBV28 and TRBJ2-1, with a weak D call TRBD1 (5 bases). In germline, CDR1 is MDHEN, CDR2 SYDVKM. V dropped 2 bases and J dropped 2 bases, with 16 bases sitting between them. CDR3 length equals 17 residues. CDR3 coding DNA: TGTGCCAGCAGTTTACCCCCCAGGGTGACAGCCTACAATGAGCAGTTCTTC. This codes for CASSLPPRVTAYNEQFF.

This rearrangement joins TRBV4-1 to TRBJ2-7; the match to TRBD2 covers 9 bases. After removal of 0 bases from V and 4 bases from J, the junction contained 10 bases not matched to a gene. Germline CDR1 MGHRA, CDR2 YSYEKL. CDR3 length: 17 amino acids. The CDR3 protein is CASSQDQRGLAGYEQYF. The CDR3 DNA reads as TGCGCCAGCAGCCAAGACCAACGGGGACTAGCTGGGTACGAGCAGTACTTC.

This sequence joins TRBV6-4 and TRBJ2-3; the match to TRBD2 covers 9 bases. CDR1 and CDR2 (germline): MRHNA, SNTAGT. The junction had 16 bases not matched to a gene; V was cut back by 9 bases and J by 3 bases. The CDR3 length is 17 residues. CDR3 DNA sequence: TGTGCCAGACAGCAAGATACGGCTAGCGGGATTACAGATACGCAGTATTTT. Translating it yields CARQQDTASGITDTQYF.

The chain joins TRBV5-5 to TRBJ2-7, with D perhaps TRBD2 (7 bases). Trimming removed 1 base at V and 2 bases at J, with 13 bases between. The CDR3 has 15 residues. Germline V gene sequence: CDR1 SGHKS, CDR2 YYEKEE (reference sequence). The CDR3 is CASSLLQGGTYEQYF. As DNA, the CDR3 is TGTGCCAGCAGCTTGTTACAGGGAGGGACCTACGAGCAGTACTTC.

The rearrangement links TRBV27 to TRBJ2-3; either TRBD1 or TRBD2 may fit D (5 bases each). CDR1 MNHEY and CDR2 SMNVEV come from the germline V gene (reference sequence). V lost 8 bases and J lost 5, with 20 bases in between. The CDR3 has 15 residues. The CDR3, as DNA: TGTGCCAGCTGTTCCATGGGACCCGTTATAGATACGCAGTATTTT. Protein: CASCSMGPVIDTQYF.

V is TRBV27 and J is TRBJ2-3, with a tentative D call TRBD1 (7 bases). The CDR3 is made up of 14 amino acids. Germline CDR1 and CDR2: MNHEY and SMNVEV (reference sequence). V dropped 5 bases and J dropped 5 bases, with 14 bases sitting between them. The DNA of the CDR3 is TGTGCCAGCAGTCCAAGACAGGGAGGAGATACGCAGTATTTT. This encodes CASSPRQGGDTQYF.

The V gene is TRBV4-3, the J gene TRBJ2-5; possibly TRBD1 for D (5 bases). The germline V and J ends were trimmed by 0 bases and 7 bases, with 15 bases remaining between them. CDR3 length: 15 amino acids. Germline V gene data show CDR1 as LGHNA and CDR2 as YSLEER. CDR3 nucleotides: TGCGCCAGCAGCCAAGACCCCCGGCAGGGCGTGACCCAGTACTTC. Translation gives CASSQDPRQGVTQYF.

The chain joins TRBV27 to TRBJ1-4; D call uncertain. The CDR3 is made up of 14 amino acids. Germline V gene data show CDR1 as MNHEY and CDR2 as SMNVEV (reference sequence). Between the trimmed V and J ends, which lost 5 bases and 5 bases, there was a span of 12 bases. In nucleotides, the CDR3 is TGTGCCAGCAGTCCGCGGCAAAGGAATGAAAAACTGTTTTTT. Translating gives CASSPRQRNEKLFF.

This rearrangement joins TRBV28 to TRBJ1-4; possibly TRBD1 for D (5 bases). The CDR3 loop spans 14 amino acids. Trimming took off 5 bases at V and 3 bases at J, with 10 bases between the two ends. Germline CDR1 and CDR2: MDHEN and SYDVKM. The DNA for the CDR3 is TGTGCCAGCAGTCTCGGGGGGGCTAATGAAAAACTGTTTTTT. Protein: CASSLGGANEKLFF.

This clone has just one count. As DNA, the CDR3 is TGTGCCAGCAGATATTCATGGGACAGCCTTAATTCACCCCTCCACTTT. Amino acid sequence: CASRYSWDSLNSPLHF. J is TRBJ1-6 and V is TRBV27; 7 nucleotides match TRBD1. From germline, CDR1 is MNHEY and CDR2 SMNVEV (reference sequence). V was clipped by 6 bases and J by 6 bases; unmatched bases: 11. The CDR3 consists of 16 residues.

The V and J genes are TRBV11-3 and TRBJ2-3; D unresolved. V gave up 5 bases and J gave up 6 bases, with 15 bases separating them. CDR3 length equals 14 residues. Germline V gives CDR1 SGHNT, CDR2 YENEEA. CDR3 residues: CASSPGPEGDTQYF. CDR3 bases: TGTGCCAGCAGCCCTGGACCCGAAGGGGATACGCAGTATTTT. Combining the CDR3 with reference TRBV11-3 and TRBJ2-3 gives the whole variable domain EAGVVQSPRYKIIEKKQPVAFWCNPISGHNTLYWYLQNLGQGPELLIRYENEEAVDDSQLPKDRFSAERLKGVDSTLKIQPAELGDSAVYLCASSPGPEGDTQYFGPGTRLTVL.

This rearrangement joins TRBV13 to TRBJ2-1; 9 bases agree with TRBD2. This CDR3 spans 17 amino acids. V was pared by 7 bases and J by 6 bases, with 16 bases of the junction left unmatched. CDR1 is PRHDT and CDR2 is FYEKMQ in the germline V gene (reference sequence). The CDR3 is CASTSPSDAGGLNEQFF. CDR3 coding DNA: TGTGCCAGCACCTCCCCCTCGGACGCGGGGGGGCTCAATGAGCAGTTCTTC. Combining the CDR3 with reference TRBV13 and TRBJ2-1 gives the whole variable domain AAGVIQSPRHLIKEKRETATLKCYPIPRHDTVYWYQQGPGQDPQFLISFYEKMQSDKGSIPDRFSAQQFSDYHSELNMSSLELGDSALYFCASTSPSDAGGLNEQFFGPGTRLTVL.